A selection of T cell receptor beta chains follows, all from one sample in a study of blood T cell repertoires in COVID-19. Assay used: immunoSEQ multiplex PCR; TCRdb lists only in-frame clones, some missing. The sample carries roughly 190,000 clones, around 85% recorded once. The sequencing input was peripheral blood. Every receptor here comes from a woman aged 60-70 years with acute or convalescent COVID-19. Both conserved end residues are part of each CDR3. The order of the fields is J gene, clone size, V gene, D gene, CDR3 protein, CDR3 DNA. A D gene is named only where the DNA matches it firmly. A clone size is listed for some rows: how often the clone was seen (once, few, many), or a class if it is expanded.

TRBJ2-5 - TRBV11-3 - CASSLTSLTETQYF TGTGCCAGCAGCTTGACTAGTTTAACAGAGACCCAGTACTTC
TRBJ2-1 - TRBV5-1 - CASSPSGTSEQFF TGCGCCAGCAGCCCCTCAGGGACAAGTGAGCAGTTCTTC
TRBJ2-2 - TRBV2 - CASSESGHLTGELFF TGTGCCAGCAGTGAATCAGGACACCTCACCGGGGAGCTGTTTTTT
TRBJ1-6 - TRBV6-1 - CASSETIISSYNSPLHF TGTGCCAGCAGTGAAACCATTATTAGCTCCTATAATTCACCCCTCCACTTT
TRBJ2-1 once TRBV4-1 TRBD1 CASSQLGTGGYNEQFF TGCGCCAGCAGCCAATTAGGGACAGGGGGGTACAATGAGCAGTTCTTC
TRBJ1-2 - TRBV18 TRBD1 CASSPGTENYGYTF TGTGCCAGCTCGCCCGGGACAGAAAACTATGGCTACACCTTC
TRBJ2-1 - TRBV9 TRBD2 CASSALAQREGPQYNEQFF TGTGCCAGCAGCGCCCTGGCCCAGCGGGAGGGCCCCCAGTACAATGAGCAGTTCTTC
TRBJ2-3 once TRBV11-3 - CASSLGRGLNTDTQYF TGTGCCAGCAGCTTAGGGCGGGGACTCAACACAGATACGCAGTATTTT
TRBJ2-1 - TRBV5-4 TRBD1 CASSHRDRLDEQFF TGTGCCAGCAGCCACCGGGACAGGCTCGATGAGCAGTTCTTC
TRBJ2-1 - TRBV9 TRBD2 CASSERLAGVQTYNEQFF TGTGCCAGCAGCGAACGGCTAGCGGGAGTTCAAACCTACAATGAGCAGTTCTTC
TRBJ1-1 - TRBV3-1/TRBV3-2 - CASSQDGARMNTEAFF TGTGCCAGCAGCCAAGACGGCGCCAGGATGAACACTGAAGCTTTCTTT
TRBJ1-3 few TRBV3-1/TRBV3-2 TRBD1 CASSQGQFSGNTIYF TGTGCCAGCAGCCAGGGACAGTTCTCTGGAAACACCATATATTTT
TRBJ1-1 - TRBV4-1 - CASSQDSGMVEAFF TGCGCCAGCAGCCAAGACTCAGGGATGGTTGAAGCTTTCTTT
TRBJ1-5 - TRBV4-1 - CASSQDVGQPQHF TGCGCCAGCAGCCAAGATGTTGGCCAGCCCCAGCATTTT
TRBJ2-1 - TRBV11-2 TRBD1 CASSSRTGTGRLTGNEQFF TGTGCCAGCAGCTCGAGAACCGGGACAGGACGGTTGACAGGCAATGAGCAGTTCTTC
TRBJ2-7 - TRBV25-1 - CASSAGYEQYF TGTGCCAGCAGTGCCGGTTACGAGCAGTACTTC
TRBJ2-2 few TRBV5-1 TRBD2 CASSLTSGFSAGELFF TGCGCCAGCAGCTTGACTAGCGGGTTCTCCGCCGGGGAGCTGTTTTTT
TRBJ2-1 few TRBV6-2/TRBV6-3 TRBD1 CASSPTGTGGTYNEQFF TGTGCCAGCAGCCCTACCGGGACAGGGGGTACCTACAATGAGCAGTTCTTC
TRBJ2-3 - TRBV5-1 - CASSGVLGTDTQYF TGCGCCAGCAGCGGAGTACTAGGGACAGATACGCAGTATTTT
TRBJ2-5 few TRBV6-5 - CASRTSGTPKETQYF TGTGCCAGCAGGACTTCCGGGACACCTAAAGAGACCCAGTACTTC
TRBJ2-7 once TRBV5-1 TRBD2 CASSWTSGNMYEQYF TGCGCCAGCAGCTGGACTAGCGGGAATATGTACGAGCAGTACTTC
TRBJ1-2 - TRBV6-5 - CASSPGGGLGYTF TGTGCCAGCAGCCCCGGCGGGGGGCTGGGCTACACCTTC
TRBJ2-2 - TRBV11-3 TRBD2 CASSLATSGRAGTGELFF TGTGCCAGCAGCCTTGCGACTAGCGGGAGGGCGGGCACCGGGGAGCTGTTTTTT
TRBJ2-7 - TRBV9 TRBD2 CASSGLAGVGEQYF TGTGCCAGCAGCGGGCTAGCGGGAGTGGGGGAGCAGTACTTC
TRBJ1-2 - TRBV19 TRBD1 CASRTPSTGPGYTF TGTGCCAGTCGTACGCCATCGACAGGGCCGGGCTACACCTTC
TRBJ1-3 - TRBV9 - CASSLRPDGDSGNTIYF TGTGCCAGCAGCCTCAGGCCCGACGGGGACTCTGGAAACACCATATATTTT
TRBJ2-3 - TRBV19 TRBD1 CASSRDRGPSTDTQYF TGTGCCAGTAGTAGGGACAGGGGGCCTAGCACAGATACGCAGTATTTT
TRBJ2-3 - TRBV5-1 - CASSLDSFTDTQYF TGCGCCAGCAGCTTGGACAGCTTCACAGATACGCAGTATTTT
TRBJ1-2 - TRBV9 - CASSSTGHLGGYTF TGTGCCAGCAGCTCTACGGGACACCTGGGTGGCTACACCTTC